This TCR beta chain was captured in a study of blood T cell repertoires in COVID-19. Looking at the study overall: Samples taken during acute and convalescent COVID-19 were collected in the United States, Italy and Spain.

Using immunoSEQ multiplex PCR, the repertoire was profiled, and TCRdb retains in-frame clones only, with some absent. In the table there are 35,000 or so clones, around 90% of which are singletons. The CDR3 sequence is 13 residues long. V gave up 5 bases and J gave up 0 bases, with 5 bases separating them. The germline V gene encodes CDR1 SGHNT and CDR2 YYREEE (reference sequence). The chain uses TRBV5-4 and TRBJ1-4; D not certain. The specimen was peripheral blood. This receptor was taken from a man between 65 and 85 years old with acute or convalescent COVID-19. The CDR3 region has the DNA TGTGCCAGCAGGCGGGCAACTAATGAAAAACTGTTTTTT. Translated: CASRRATNEKLFF.